A selection of T cell receptor beta chains follows, all from one sample in a study of identical twins. MiXCR, run by TCRdb on the 5' RACE reads, gives a single entry per CDR3 protein. The sample lists 1.5 million or so distinct CDR3 sequences; roughly a third were seen once. The sequenced material came from cord blood. All receptors come from a newborn girl in good health. CDR3s include the opening cysteine and the closing phenylalanine or tryptophan. The D gene is left open where the match is weak. Some rows mark clone size as missing; the rest say once, few, many or name a class of expanded clone.

V	D	J	length	size	DNA	CDR3
TRBV5-1	TRBD1	TRBJ2-1	16	NA	TGCGCCAGCAGTACCATTCCGGGACAGGGGTTCAATGAGCAGTTCTTC	CASSTIPGQGFNEQFF
TRBV4-2	NA	TRBJ2-5	15	many	TGTGCCAGCAGCCAGATTACAATAGTAAGAGAGACCCAGTACTTC	CASSQITIVRETQYF
TRBV7-8	TRBD2	TRBJ2-5	18	few	TGTGCCAGCAGCCCAGGGGGAAGGACTAGCGGACTCAAAGAGACCCAGTACTTC	CASSPGGRTSGLKETQYF
TRBV28	NA	TRBJ1-4	15	NA	TGTGCCAGCAGTTTACGGTCCCTGGCTAATGAAAAACTGTTTTTT	CASSLRSLANEKLFF
TRBV6-6	NA	TRBJ1-1	16	few	TGTGCCAGCAGTTACTCTCAGGGTTTTTTGAACACTGAAGCTTTCTTT	CASSYSQGFLNTEAFF
TRBV29-1	TRBD2	TRBJ2-3	16	few	TGCAGCGTTGATCCGGCTAGCGGGGGGGTCACAGATACGCAGTATTTT	CSVDPASGGVTDTQYF
TRBV5-1	NA	TRBJ2-3	14	NA	TGCGCCAGCAGCATTGCCCTAGCTTCCGATACGCAGTATTTT	CASSIALASDTQYF
TRBV7-2	NA	TRBJ2-2	16	NA	TGTGCCAGCAGCTGGGACTCTAGTCTTACCACCGGGGAGCTGTTTTTT	CASSWDSSLTTGELFF
TRBV10-3	NA	TRBJ1-1	15	NA	TGTGCCATCAGTGCCGGTTCACAGGGTAACACTGAAGCTTTCTTT	CAISAGSQGNTEAFF
TRBV27	NA	TRBJ2-7	15	once	TGTGCCAGCAGTTCCTTCATTCGGGGATACAATGAGCAGTACTTC	CASSSFIRGYNEQYF